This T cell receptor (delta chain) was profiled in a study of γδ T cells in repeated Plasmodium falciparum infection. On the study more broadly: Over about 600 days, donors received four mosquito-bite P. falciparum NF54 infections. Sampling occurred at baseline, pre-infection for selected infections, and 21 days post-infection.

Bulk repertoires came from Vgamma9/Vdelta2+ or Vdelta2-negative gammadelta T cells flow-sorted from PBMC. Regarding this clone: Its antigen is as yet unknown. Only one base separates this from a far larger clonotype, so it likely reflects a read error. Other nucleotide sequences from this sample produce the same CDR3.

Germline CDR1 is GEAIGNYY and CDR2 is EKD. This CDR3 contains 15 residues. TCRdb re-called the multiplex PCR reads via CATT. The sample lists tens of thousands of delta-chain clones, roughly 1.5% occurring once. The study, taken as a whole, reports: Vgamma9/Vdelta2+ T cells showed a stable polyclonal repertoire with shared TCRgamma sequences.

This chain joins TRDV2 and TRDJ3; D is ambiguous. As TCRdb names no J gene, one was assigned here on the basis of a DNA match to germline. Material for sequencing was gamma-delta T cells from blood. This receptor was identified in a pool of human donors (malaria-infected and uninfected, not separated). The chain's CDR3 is CACDTVGTDTRQMFF. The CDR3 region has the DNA TGTGCCTGTGACACCGTCGGGACGGACACTCGACAGATGTTTTTC.